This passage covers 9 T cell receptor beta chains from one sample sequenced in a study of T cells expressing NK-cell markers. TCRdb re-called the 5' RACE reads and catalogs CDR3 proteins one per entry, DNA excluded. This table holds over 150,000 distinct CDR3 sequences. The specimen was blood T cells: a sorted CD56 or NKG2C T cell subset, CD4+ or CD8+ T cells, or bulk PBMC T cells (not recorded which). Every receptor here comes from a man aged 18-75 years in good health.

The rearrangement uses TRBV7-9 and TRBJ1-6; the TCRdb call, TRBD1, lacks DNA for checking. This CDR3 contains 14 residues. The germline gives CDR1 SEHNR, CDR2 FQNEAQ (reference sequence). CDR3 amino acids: CASSLGPSNSPLHF.

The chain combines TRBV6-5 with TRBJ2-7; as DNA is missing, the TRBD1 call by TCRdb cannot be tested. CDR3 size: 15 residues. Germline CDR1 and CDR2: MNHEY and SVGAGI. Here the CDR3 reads CARDPGPTDNYEQYF.

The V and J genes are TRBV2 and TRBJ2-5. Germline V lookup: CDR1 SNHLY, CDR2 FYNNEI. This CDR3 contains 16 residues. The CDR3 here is CASSDGVGAEAETQYF. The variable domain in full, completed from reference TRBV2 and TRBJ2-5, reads EPEVTQTPSHQVTQMGQEVILRCVPISNHLYFYWYRQILGQKVEFLVSFYNNEISEKSEIFDDQFSVERPDGSNFTLKIRSTKLEDSAMYFCASSDGVGAEAETQYFGPGTRLLVL.

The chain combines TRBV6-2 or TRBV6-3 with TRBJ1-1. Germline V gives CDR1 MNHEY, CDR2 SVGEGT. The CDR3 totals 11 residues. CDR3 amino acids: CASTEGNEAFF.

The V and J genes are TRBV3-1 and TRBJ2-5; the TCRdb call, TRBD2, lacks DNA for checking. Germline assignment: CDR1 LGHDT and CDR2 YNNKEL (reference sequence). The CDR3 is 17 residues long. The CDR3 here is CASSPLVLAGGQETQYF.

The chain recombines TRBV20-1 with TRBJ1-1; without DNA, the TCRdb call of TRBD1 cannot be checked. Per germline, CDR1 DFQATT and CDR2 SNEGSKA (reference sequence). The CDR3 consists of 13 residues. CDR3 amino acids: CSASYREWTEAFF.

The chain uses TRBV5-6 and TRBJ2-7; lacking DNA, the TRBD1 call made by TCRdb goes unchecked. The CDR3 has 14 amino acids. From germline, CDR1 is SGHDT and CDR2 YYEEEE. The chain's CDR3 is CASSLGGGEREQYF. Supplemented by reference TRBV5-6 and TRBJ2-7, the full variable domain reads DAGVTQSPTHLIKTRGQQVTLRCSPKSGHDTVSWYQQALGQGPQFIFQYYEEEERQRGNFPDRFSGHQFPNYSSELNVNALLLGDSALYLCASSLGGGEREQYFGPGTRLTVT.

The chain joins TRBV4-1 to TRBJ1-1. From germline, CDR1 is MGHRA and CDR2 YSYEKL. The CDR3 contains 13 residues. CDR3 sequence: CASSQDWEKEAFF.

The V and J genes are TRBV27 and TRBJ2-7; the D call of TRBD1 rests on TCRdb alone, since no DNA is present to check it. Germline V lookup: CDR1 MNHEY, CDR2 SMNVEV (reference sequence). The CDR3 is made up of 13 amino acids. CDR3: CASSMTVSYEQYF.